This record concerns one T cell receptor (beta chain) sequence. The antigen is unknown. Germline CDR1 reads SGHRS; CDR2 reads YFSETQ. The CDR3 is 17 residues long. Germline trimming cut 4 bases from V and 2 bases from J; bases unmatched to any gene: 12. This specimen comes from a study of cytomegalovirus exposure and HLA in healthy donors. Notes on the study in general: In a later analysis, specific HLA alleles were associated with approximately 17,000 TCR beta sequences at a 0.05 false discovery rate. Common viral pathogens (according to a later analysis) appeared linked to several of the most significant clusters. For TCR beta chains, V- and J-gene trimming was later linked to a missense DCLRE1C variant. An ancestry cluster, one associated with Asian ancestry, reportedly showed fewer N-insertions than the roughly 670-donor mean in a later analysis.

A multiplex PCR was run with 60 Vbeta primers and 13 Jbeta primers. TCRdb keeps only in-frame clones here, not all; method: immunoSEQ multiplex PCR. The sample holds roughly 100,000 clones, 65% to 85% seen once. The TCR was taken from a male donor in good health and CMV-seropositive. The rearrangement uses TRBV5-1 and TRBJ2-7; 10 nucleotides match TRBD2. The sample comprised PBMCs. Here the CDR3 reads CASSHSAGSGGAYEQYF. CDR3 nucleotides: TGCGCCAGCAGCCACTCTGCAGGGAGCGGGGGGGCCTACGAGCAGTACTTC. The full variable domain, completed using reference TRBV5-1 and TRBJ2-7, is KAGVTQTPRYLIKTRGQQVTLSCSPISGHRSVSWYQQTPGQGLQFLFEYFSETQRNKGNFPGRFSGRQFSNSRSEMNVSTLELGDSALYLCASSHSAGSGGAYEQYFGPGTRLTVT.